This T cell receptor beta chain came from a study of molecular identifiers for immune sequencing clone quantification. Overall study findings and caveats: Should identical TCR molecules share a barcode, the sizes of highly expanded clones could be underestimated. Clones above 20 RNA copies contained over 97% of effector molecules but under 1% of naive ones.

This clonotype has only a few counts. Its antigen remains unknown. The germline CDR1 and CDR2 sequences are MNHEY and SMNVEV (reference sequence). Trimming left V 3 bases short and J 4 bases short, with 16 bases between. The CDR3 runs 15 residues. With listed TCR primers and previously described methods, bulk TCR libraries were prepared. MiXCR was run by TCRdb on the PCR reads, yielding one entry per CDR3 protein. The sample records under 650,000 distinct CDR3 sequences, just under 20% being singletons. The sample consisted of naive CD8+ T cells from blood, with Jurkat cell RNA spiked in. The subset was: FACS-sorted CD8+CD4-CCR7+CD45RA+ naive T cells. The TCR was taken from a human donor in good health. Some libraries in this study had Jurkat cell RNA spiked in. The V and J genes are TRBV27 and TRBJ2-7; D remains ambiguous. In DNA, the CDR3 is TGTGCCAGCAGTTTCCCCTGTAGTGGGCTTTACGAGCAGTACTTC. The encoded protein is CASSFPCSGLYEQYF.